This T cell receptor beta chain was documented in a study of blood T cell repertoires in COVID-19. In Cohort 3, a recovered donor had either two negative PCRs, clearance, or symptom resolution. The CDR3 is 15 residues long. Germline V gives CDR1 LNHDA, CDR2 SQIVND (reference sequence). V lost 0 bases and J 2 bases, leaving 5 bases between the germline ends. Repertoires were generated with immunoSEQ multiplex PCR, while TCRdb's copy carries only in-frame clones and drops some. The sample gives 250,000 to 300,000 clones, around 90% of which show up once; approximately 1% is in the top ten. The specimen was PBMCs or T cells enriched from blood (not recorded which). V gene TRBV19 combines with J gene TRBJ1-6; D is ambiguous. The receptor was derived from a woman in her twenties or thirties who had recovered from COVID-19. The CDR3 region is CASSIDRAYNSPLHF. CDR3 coding DNA: TGTGCCAGTAGTATAGATCGGGCCTATAATTCACCCCTCCACTTT.